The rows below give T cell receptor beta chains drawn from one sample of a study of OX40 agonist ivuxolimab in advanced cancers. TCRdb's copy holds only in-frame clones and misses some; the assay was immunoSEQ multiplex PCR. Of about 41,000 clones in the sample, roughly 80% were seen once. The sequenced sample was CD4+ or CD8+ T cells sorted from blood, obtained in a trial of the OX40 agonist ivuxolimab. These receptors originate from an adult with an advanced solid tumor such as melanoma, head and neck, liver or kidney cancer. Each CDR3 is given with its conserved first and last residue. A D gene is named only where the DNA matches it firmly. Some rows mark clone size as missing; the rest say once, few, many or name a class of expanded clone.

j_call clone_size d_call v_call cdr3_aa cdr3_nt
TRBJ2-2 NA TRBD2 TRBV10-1 CASSGLAEGGELFF TGCGCCAGCAGTGGACTAGCGGAGGGGGGCGAGCTGTTTTTT
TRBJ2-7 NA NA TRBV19 CARTREQYF TGCGCCAGGACCAGGGAGCAGTACTTC
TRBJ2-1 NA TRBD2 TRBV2 CASRLAGVYNEQFF TGTGCCAGCAGACTAGCGGGAGTCTACAATGAGCAGTTCTTC
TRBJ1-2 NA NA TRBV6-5 CASSYDRNRYYGYTF TGTGCCAGCAGTTACGACAGGAACCGCTACTATGGCTACACCTTC
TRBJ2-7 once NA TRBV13 CASSSTSGTSSYEQYF TGTGCCAGCAGCTCCACCTCCGGGACTTCCTCCTACGAGCAGTACTTC
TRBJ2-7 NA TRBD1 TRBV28 CASLRTGVSYEQYF TGTGCCAGTCTTCGGACAGGAGTCTCCTACGAGCAGTACTTC
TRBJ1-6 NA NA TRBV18 CASSPGGDNSPLHF TGTGCCAGCTCACCAGGGGGTGATAATTCACCCCTCCACTTT
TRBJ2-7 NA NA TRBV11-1 CASSLGGGRDEQYF TGTGCCAGCAGCTTAGGGGGGGGGCGCGACGAGCAGTACTTC
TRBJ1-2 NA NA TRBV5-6 CASSSPHRDLTYGYTF TGTGCCAGCAGCTCGCCTCACCGGGACCTTACGTATGGCTACACCTTC
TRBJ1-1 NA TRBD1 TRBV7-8 CASSPWLGTGVFMNTEAFF TGTGCCAGCAGCCCCTGGTTGGGGACAGGGGTCTTCATGAACACTGAAGCTTTCTTT
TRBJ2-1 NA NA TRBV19 CASSIQGSRDEQFF TGTGCCAGTAGTATTCAGGGTTCTCGGGATGAGCAGTTCTTC
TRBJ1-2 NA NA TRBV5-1 CASSLDVGYGYTF TGCGCCAGCAGCTTGGACGTAGGCTATGGCTACACCTTC
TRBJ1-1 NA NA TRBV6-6 CASSRDTGNTEAFF TGTGCCAGCAGCCGAGATACAGGGAACACTGAAGCTTTCTTT
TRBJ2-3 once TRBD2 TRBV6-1 CASSEAPASGHTQYF TGTGCCAGCAGTGAAGCGCCGGCTAGCGGTCATACGCAGTATTTT
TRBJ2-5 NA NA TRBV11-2 CASSFELRETQYF TGTGCCAGCAGCTTTGAGTTAAGAGAGACCCAGTACTTC
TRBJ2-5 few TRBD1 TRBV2 CASGQGVPETQYF TGTGCCAGCGGACAGGGGGTCCCAGAGACCCAGTACTTC